The clone carrying this T cell receptor beta chain was picked up one time. Ages ranged from roughly 18 to 100 years, with residence in around 24 US areas. Looked up from germline, CDR1 is SQVTM and CDR2 is ANQGSEA. CDR3 length equals 11 residues. V lost 3 bases to trimming and J lost 3 bases, with 6 bases between them. This sample was taken from a study of blood T cell repertoires in COVID-19. The assay was immunoSEQ multiplex PCR, and TCRdb's table has in-frame clones only and misses some. The data show about 230,000 clones, with about 87% seen just once and 3.7% held by the top ten. Material for sequencing was PBMCs or T cells enriched from blood (not recorded which). The chain recombines TRBV29-1 with TRBJ2-7, with D tentatively TRBD2 (6 bases). The receptor comes from a woman aged 25 to 39 who had been exposed to COVID-19. The CDR3 nucleotides are TGCAGCGTTGAGGACTACTACGAGCAGTACTTC. Its protein is CSVEDYYEQYF.